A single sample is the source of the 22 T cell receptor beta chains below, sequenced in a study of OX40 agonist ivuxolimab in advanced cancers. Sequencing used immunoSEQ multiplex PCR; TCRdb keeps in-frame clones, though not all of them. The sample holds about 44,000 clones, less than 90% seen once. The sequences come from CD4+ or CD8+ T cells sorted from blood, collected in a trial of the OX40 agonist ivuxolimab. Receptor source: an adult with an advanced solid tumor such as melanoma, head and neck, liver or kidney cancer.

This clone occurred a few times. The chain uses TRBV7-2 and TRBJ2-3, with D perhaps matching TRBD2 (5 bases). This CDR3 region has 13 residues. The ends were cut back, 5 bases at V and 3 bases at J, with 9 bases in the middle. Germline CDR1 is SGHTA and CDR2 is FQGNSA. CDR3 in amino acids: CASSPGLTDTQYF. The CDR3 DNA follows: TGTGCCAGCAGCCCCGGACTTACAGATACGCAGTATTTT.

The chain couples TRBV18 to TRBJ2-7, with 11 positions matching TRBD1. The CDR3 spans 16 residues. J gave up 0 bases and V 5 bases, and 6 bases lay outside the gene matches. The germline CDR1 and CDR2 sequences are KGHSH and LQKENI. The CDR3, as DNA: TGTGCCAGCTCAGAAGGACAGGGGGCCAGCTCCTACGAGCAGTACTTC. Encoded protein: CASSEGQGASSYEQYF.

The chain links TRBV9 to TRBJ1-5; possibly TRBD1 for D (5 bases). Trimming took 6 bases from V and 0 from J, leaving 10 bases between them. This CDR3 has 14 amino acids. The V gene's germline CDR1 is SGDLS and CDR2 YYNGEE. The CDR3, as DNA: TGTGCCAGCAAGCAGGGTAATAGCAATCAGCCCCAGCATTTT. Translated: CASKQGNSNQPQHF.

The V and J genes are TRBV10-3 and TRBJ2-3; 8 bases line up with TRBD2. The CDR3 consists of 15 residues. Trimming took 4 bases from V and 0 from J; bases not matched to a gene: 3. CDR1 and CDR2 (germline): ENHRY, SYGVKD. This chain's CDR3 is CAISGASGSTDTQYF. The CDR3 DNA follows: TGTGCCATCAGTGGAGCTAGCGGGAGCACAGATACGCAGTATTTT.

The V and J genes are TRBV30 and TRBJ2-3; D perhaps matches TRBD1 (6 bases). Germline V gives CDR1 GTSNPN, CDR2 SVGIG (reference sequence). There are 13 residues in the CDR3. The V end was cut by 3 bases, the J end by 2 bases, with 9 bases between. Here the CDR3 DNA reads TGTGCCTGGAGCGGGACATACACAGATACGCAGTATTTT. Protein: CAWSGTYTDTQYF.

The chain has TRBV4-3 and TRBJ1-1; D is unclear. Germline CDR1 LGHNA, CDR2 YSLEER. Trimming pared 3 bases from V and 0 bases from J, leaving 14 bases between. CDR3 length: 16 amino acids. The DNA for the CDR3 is TGCGCCAGCAGCCATCTGGGGAACAGAGTGAACACTGAAGCTTTCTTT. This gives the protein CASSHLGNRVNTEAFF.

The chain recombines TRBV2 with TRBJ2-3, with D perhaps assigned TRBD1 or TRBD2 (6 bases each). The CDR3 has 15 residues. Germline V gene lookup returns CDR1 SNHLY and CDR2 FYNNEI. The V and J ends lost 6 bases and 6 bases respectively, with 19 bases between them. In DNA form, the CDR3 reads TGTGCCAGCAGCAGACAGCCTAAAGGGGGGGATACGCAGTATTTT. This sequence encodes CASSRQPKGGDTQYF. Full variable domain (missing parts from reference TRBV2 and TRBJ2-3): EPEVTQTPSHQVTQMGQEVILRCVPISNHLYFYWYRQILGQKVEFLVSFYNNEISEKSEIFDDQFSVERPDGSNFTLKIRSTKLEDSAMYFCASSRQPKGGDTQYFGPGTRLTVL.

Here the CDR3 DNA reads TGTGCCAGCAGCCAAGACCCTCAGAGGGATCAGCCCCAGCATTTT. This encodes CASSQDPQRDQPQHF. The chain links TRBV4-2 to TRBJ1-5; no clear D gene. This CDR3 contains 15 residues. V lost 0 bases and J 5 bases, leaving 11 bases between the germline ends. Germline loops: CDR1 LGHNA, CDR2 YNFKEQ.

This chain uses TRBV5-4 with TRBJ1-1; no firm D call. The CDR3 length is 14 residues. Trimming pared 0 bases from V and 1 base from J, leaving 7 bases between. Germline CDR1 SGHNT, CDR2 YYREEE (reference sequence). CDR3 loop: CASSLGSPNTEAFF. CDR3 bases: TGTGCCAGCAGCTTGGGGTCTCCGAACACTGAAGCTTTCTTT.

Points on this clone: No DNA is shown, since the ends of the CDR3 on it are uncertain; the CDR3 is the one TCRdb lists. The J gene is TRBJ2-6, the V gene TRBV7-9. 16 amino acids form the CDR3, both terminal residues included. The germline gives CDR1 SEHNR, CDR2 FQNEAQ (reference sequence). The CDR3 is CASSFGAGSGANVLTF.

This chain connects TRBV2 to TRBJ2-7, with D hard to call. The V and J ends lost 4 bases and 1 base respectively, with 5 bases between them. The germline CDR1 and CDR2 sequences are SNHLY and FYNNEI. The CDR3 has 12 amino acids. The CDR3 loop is CASSAQSYEQYF. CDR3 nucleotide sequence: TGTGCCAGCAGTGCCCAATCCTACGAGCAGTACTTC.

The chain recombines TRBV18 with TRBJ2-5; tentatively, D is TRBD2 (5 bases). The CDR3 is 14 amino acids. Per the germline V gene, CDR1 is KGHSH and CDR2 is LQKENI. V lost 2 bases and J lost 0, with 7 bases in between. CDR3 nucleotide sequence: TGTGCCAGCTCACCATACGGGGACCAAGAGACCCAGTACTTC. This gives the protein CASSPYGDQETQYF.

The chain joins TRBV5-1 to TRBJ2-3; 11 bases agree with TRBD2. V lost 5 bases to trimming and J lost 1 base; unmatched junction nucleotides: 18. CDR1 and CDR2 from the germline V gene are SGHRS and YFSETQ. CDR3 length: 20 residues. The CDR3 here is CASRNAGLAVWLVGTDTQYF. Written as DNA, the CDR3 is TGCGCCAGCAGGAACGCGGGACTAGCGGTCTGGTTGGTTGGCACAGATACGCAGTATTTT. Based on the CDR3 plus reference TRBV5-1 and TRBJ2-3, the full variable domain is KAGVTQTPRYLIKTRGQQVTLSCSPISGHRSVSWYQQTPGQGLQFLFEYFSETQRNKGNFPGRFSGRQFSNSRSEMNVSTLELGDSALYLCASRNAGLAVWLVGTDTQYFGPGTRLTVL.

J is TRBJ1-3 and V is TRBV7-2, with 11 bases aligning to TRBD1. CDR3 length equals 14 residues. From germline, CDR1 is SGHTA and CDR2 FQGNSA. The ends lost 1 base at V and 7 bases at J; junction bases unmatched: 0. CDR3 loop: CASSLGTGGNTIYF. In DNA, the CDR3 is TGTGCCAGCAGCTTAGGGACAGGGGGCAACACCATATATTTT.

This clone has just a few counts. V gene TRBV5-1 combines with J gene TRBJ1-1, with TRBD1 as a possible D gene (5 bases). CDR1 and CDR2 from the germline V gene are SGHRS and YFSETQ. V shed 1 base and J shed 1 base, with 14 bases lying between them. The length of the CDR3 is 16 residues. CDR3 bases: TGCGCCAGCAGCTTGCTCAGGGTCTCCCAGAACACTGAAGCTTTCTTT. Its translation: CASSLLRVSQNTEAFF. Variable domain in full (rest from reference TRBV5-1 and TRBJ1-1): KAGVTQTPRYLIKTRGQQVTLSCSPISGHRSVSWYQQTPGQGLQFLFEYFSETQRNKGNFPGRFSGRQFSNSRSEMNVSTLELGDSALYLCASSLLRVSQNTEAFFGQGTRLTVV.

The CDR3 DNA sequence: TGTGCCAGCTCAGTTGACAGGTACACTGAAGCTTTCTTT. This gives the protein CASSVDRYTEAFF. V and J are TRBV18 and TRBJ1-1; D might be TRBD1 (6 bases). Germline V lookup: CDR1 KGHSH, CDR2 LQKENI. The ends were cut back, 5 bases at V and 3 bases at J, with 10 bases in the middle. The length of the CDR3 is 13 residues.

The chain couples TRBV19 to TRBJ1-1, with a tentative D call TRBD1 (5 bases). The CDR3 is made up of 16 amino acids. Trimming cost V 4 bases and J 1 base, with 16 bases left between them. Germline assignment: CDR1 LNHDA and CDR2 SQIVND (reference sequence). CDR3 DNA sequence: TGTGCCAGTAGTAAGGTTGCAGGGTTGGCGAACACTGAAGCTTTCTTT. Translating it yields CASSKVAGLANTEAFF.

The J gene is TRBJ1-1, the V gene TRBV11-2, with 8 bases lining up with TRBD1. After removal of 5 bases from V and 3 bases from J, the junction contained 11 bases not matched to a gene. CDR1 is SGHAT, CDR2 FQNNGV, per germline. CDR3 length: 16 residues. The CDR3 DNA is TGTGCCAGCAGCCCCCGGACAGGGCGTCGGGACACTGAAGCTTTCTTT. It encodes CASSPRTGRRDTEAFF.

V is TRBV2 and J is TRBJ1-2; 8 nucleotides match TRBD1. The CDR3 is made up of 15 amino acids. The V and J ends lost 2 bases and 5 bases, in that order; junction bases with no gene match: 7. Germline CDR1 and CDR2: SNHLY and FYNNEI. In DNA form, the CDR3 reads TGTGCCAGCAGTGAAAACCAGGGGGCAGCGTATGGCTACACCTTC. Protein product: CASSENQGAAYGYTF.

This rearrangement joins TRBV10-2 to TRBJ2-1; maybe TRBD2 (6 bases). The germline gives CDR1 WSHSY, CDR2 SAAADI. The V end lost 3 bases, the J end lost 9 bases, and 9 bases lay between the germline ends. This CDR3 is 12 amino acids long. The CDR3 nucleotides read TGCGCCAGCAGTGACTGGGGAGGTGAGCAGTTCTTC. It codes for CASSDWGGEQFF.

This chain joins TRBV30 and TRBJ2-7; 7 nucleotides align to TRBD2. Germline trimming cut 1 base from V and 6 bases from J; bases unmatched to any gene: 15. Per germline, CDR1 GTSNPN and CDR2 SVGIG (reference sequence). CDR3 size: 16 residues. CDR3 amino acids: CAWSAGVTSRSGEQYF. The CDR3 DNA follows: TGTGCCTGGAGTGCCGGGGTGACTAGCCGGAGTGGCGAGCAGTACTTC.

CDR3 amino acids: CASSSWGTQYF. The DNA for the CDR3 is TGTGCCAGCAGCTCCTGGGGGACCCAGTACTTC. This chain uses TRBV5-5 with TRBJ2-5; D gene unclear. With 3 bases removed from V and 7 bases from J, the gap between germline ends came to 7 bases. CDR1 and CDR2 (germline): SGHKS, YYEKEE (reference sequence). CDR3 length equals 11 residues.